Listed below are T cell receptor beta chains from one sample, sequenced in a study of blood T cell repertoires in COVID-19. Libraries were prepared by immunoSEQ multiplex PCR; TCRdb keeps only in-frame clonotypes and omits some of them. The profile covers about 260,000 clones, with about 88% appearing a single time and approximately 4.3% taken by the ten largest. The specimen was PBMCs or T cells enriched from blood (not recorded which). The receptor source for this set is a man aged 30-40 years with acute COVID-19. The conserved cysteine and the conserved F or W are not part of the CDR3 here. Each record gives: clone size, D gene, V gene, CDR3 protein. A D gene is named only where the DNA matches it firmly. A clone size is listed for some rows: how often the clone was seen (once, few, many), or a class if it is expanded.

>.|TRBD2|TRBV7-9
ASSLGTSGRGSYNEQF
>.|TRBD1|TRBV29-1
SVARQGTNTEAF
>.|TRBD1|TRBV6-5
ASSRGQATGGYT
>.|TRBD2|TRBV7-9
ASSFSRTSGTDTQY
>.|TRBD1|TRBV6-6
ASRRDSQNNQPQH
>.|.|TRBV5-1
ASSLAGENYGYT
>.|TRBD1|TRBV6-5
ATGQGVGPGELF
>.|TRBD1|TRBV7-9
ASSRQGGSPLH
>.|.|TRBV27
ASSIKRAGELF
>.|.|TRBV4-3
ASRAVSDTEAF
>many|TRBD1|TRBV23-1
ASYPGQGNSPLH
>.|.|TRBV5-6
ASSLGLQETQY
>.|.|TRBV11-2
ASSSTRDEKLF
>once|TRBD2|TRBV28
ASRRPRGDNTGELF
>.|.|TRBV5-1
ASSLMGGGQETQY
>.|.|TRBV5-5
ASSLAEPADTQY
>.|.|TRBV6-5
ASQGSPMNTEAF
>.|TRBD2|TRBV5-1
ASSPPGLAGASEQF
>.|TRBD1|TRBV6-1
ASSRTGESEKLF
>.|TRBD1|TRBV7-9
ASSKTGDHQPQH
>.|.|TRBV4-1
ASSQDLGGSYNEQF
>.|.|TRBV4-3
ASSQSPGLNRPTDTQY
>.|TRBD1|TRBV18
ASSPGQGARDTQY
>.|.|TRBV9
ASSVAIGSPINEQF
>.|.|TRBV2
ASTEAQPYGYT
>.|.|TRBV6-2/TRBV6-3
ASSFPPRTETPTYT
>.|.|TRBV14
ASSGGQTQY
>.|TRBD1|TRBV9
ASSAESTGAGNTIY
>.|.|TRBV5-1
ASRAGVELHGYT
>.|TRBD2|TRBV5-4
ASSLEGGGENEQF
>.|TRBD1|TRBV6-5
ASSLTGVEPQH
>.|.|TRBV20-1
SASSWPGNEQF
>.|.|TRBV5-8
ASSTRRSLRIY
>.|TRBD2|TRBV7-2
ASSLRAGGQSGELF
>.|.|TRBV5-4
ASSSGGGGNQPQH
>many|.|TRBV19
ASNRAVGQPQH
>.|.|TRBV28
ASSFPGIGNQPQH
>few|.|TRBV6-5
ASQDSFNSPLH
>.|TRBD1|TRBV28
ASSPVRGRNLDQPQH
>.|.|TRBV3-1/TRBV3-2
ASSQEHSSTDTQY
>.|.|TRBV24-1
ATSSTGISDYGYT
>.|TRBD1|TRBV10-3
AISEGQSNEKLF
>.|.|TRBV6-5
ASSYATSNEKLF
>.|.|TRBV21-1
ASSKSTGPDQNIQY
>.|TRBD1|TRBV9
ASSEQGSNEKLF